The 17 T cell receptor beta chains in this list originate from one sample, sequenced in a study of blood T cell repertoires in COVID-19 (dated by TCRdb to the early 2020s). The receptor library was made with the immunoSEQ multiplex PCR assay. Imported from immuneACCESS, the table was reduced by TCRdb to in-frame sequences with V and J called. These copies leave out some clones; in studies compared against another copy, an unresolved V gene accounts for under half, and the cause of the remainder is not known. Here the sample has 250,000 to 300,000 clones; nearly 90% occur a single time. In total, the top ten clones hold 3.5% to 5% of the sample. The specimen sequenced was peripheral blood. These receptors were obtained from a woman aged 40 to 50 who had recovered from COVID-19.

V and J are TRBV2 and TRBJ2-2; the match to TRBD1 covers 8 bases. V gave up 6 bases and J gave up 2 bases; unmatched junction bases: 8. This CDR3 has 16 amino acids. The germline V gene encodes CDR1 SNHLY and CDR2 FYNNEI. The CDR3, as DNA: TGTGCCAGCAGCGAACAGGGACAGGACAACACCGGGGAGCTGTTTTTT. Its translation is CASSEQGQDNTGELFF.

This clone was observed once. The chain combines TRBV19 with TRBJ1-3; D is unresolved. Between the trimmed V and J ends, which lost 6 bases and 0 bases, there was a span of 15 bases. This CDR3 comprises 16 residues. Germline CDR1 is LNHDA and CDR2 is SQIVND (reference sequence). The CDR3 loop is CASSSGLGTSGNTIYF. In DNA form, the CDR3 reads TGTGCCAGTAGCAGCGGTTTGGGAACCTCTGGAAACACCATATATTTT.

J is TRBJ1-2 and V is TRBV7-9, with TRBD1 matching over 7 bases. Germline V CDR1 and CDR2: SEHNR, FQNEAQ (reference sequence). The CDR3 is 15 residues long. After removal of 0 bases from V and 1 base from J, the junction contained 2 bases not matched to a gene. In nucleotides, the CDR3 is TGTGCCAGCAGCTTAGCGCCAGGGGGTAACTATGGCTACACCTTC. Its translation is CASSLAPGGNYGYTF.

The rearrangement links TRBV9 to TRBJ2-3; 9 bases line up with TRBD1. The V segment lost 6 bases and the J segment 0 bases; nucleotides outside the gene matches: 5. The CDR3 is 15 residues long. Germline V CDR1 and CDR2: SGDLS, YYNGEE. This CDR3 is CASTTGGFSTDTQYF. CDR3 nucleotides: TGTGCCAGCACTACAGGGGGCTTCAGCACAGATACGCAGTATTTT.

The chain employs TRBV27 and TRBJ2-7; D perhaps matches TRBD2 (8 bases). The CDR3 consists of 16 residues. The germline V gene has CDR1 MNHEY and CDR2 SMNVEV (reference sequence). The ends were cut back, 3 bases at V and 7 bases at J, with 22 bases in the middle. CDR3: CASSFGGSGGTREQYF. As DNA, the CDR3 is TGTGCCAGCAGTTTTGGAGGGTCAGGGGGGACTAGAGAGCAGTACTTC.

The chain carries TRBV24-1 and TRBJ2-3; perhaps TRBD1 as D (5 bases). Germline V lookup: CDR1 KGHDR, CDR2 SFDVKD. V was shortened by 3 bases and J by 3 bases, with 15 bases between the two germline ends. The CDR3 has 16 amino acids. The CDR3 loop reads CATSDARQGRTDTQYF. Written as DNA, the CDR3 is TGTGCCACCAGTGATGCCCGGCAGGGTAGAACAGATACGCAGTATTTT.

CDR3 bases: TGTGCCAGCAGCCAAGACCGGAAACTAGCGGGGTACACAGATACGCAGTATTTT. Translation gives CASSQDRKLAGYTDTQYF. This chain links TRBV3-1 (or the pseudogene TRBV3-2) with TRBJ2-3; TRBD2 agrees at 10 bases. Trimming removed 0 bases from V and 2 bases from J; junction bases left unmatched: 8. CDR3 length: 18 amino acids. Germline CDR1 reads LGHDT; CDR2 reads YNNKEL (reference sequence).

This chain links TRBV9 with TRBJ2-1, with D possibly TRBD2 on 6 matching bases. CDR1 and CDR2 from the germline V gene are SGDLS and YYNGEE. CDR3 length: 16 residues. V was clipped by 0 bases and J by 4 bases, with 14 bases between them. CDR3 loop: CASSVGGVISYNEQFF. CDR3 in DNA: TGTGCCAGCAGCGTAGGCGGGGTGATTTCGTACAATGAGCAGTTCTTC. The whole variable domain, remainder taken from reference TRBV9 and TRBJ2-1, is DSGVTQTPKHLITATGQRVTLRCSPRSGDLSVYWYQQSLDQGLQFLIQYYNGEERAKGNILERFSAQQFPDLHSELNLSSLELGDSALYFCASSVGGVISYNEQFFGPGTRLTVL.

The V gene is TRBV12-3 or TRBV12-4, the J gene TRBJ1-1, with no clear D. Deletions cut 7 bases from V and 5 bases from J, with 14 bases between. The CDR3 spans 13 residues. CDR3 sequence (DNA): TGTGCCAGCATCCCAAAAGCCAGGACTGAAGCTTTCTTT. Its protein product is CASIPKARTEAFF.

V usage is TRBV11-3 and J usage is TRBJ2-1; the match to TRBD2 covers 11 bases. After removal of 6 bases from V and 4 bases from J, the junction contained 8 bases not matched to a gene. The CDR3 runs to 16 residues. Looked up from germline, CDR1 is SGHNT and CDR2 is YENEEA. The CDR3, as DNA: TGTGCCAGCAGTCAGGAGGGGACTAGCGGATACAATGAGCAGTTCTTC. It specifies CASSQEGTSGYNEQFF. The entire variable domain, with the rest obtained from reference TRBV11-3 and TRBJ2-1, is as follows: EAGVVQSPRYKIIEKKQPVAFWCNPISGHNTLYWYLQNLGQGPELLIRYENEEAVDDSQLPKDRFSAERLKGVDSTLKIQPAELGDSAVYLCASSQEGTSGYNEQFFGPGTRLTVL.

The CDR3 reads CASSPNSGELFF. In nucleotides, the CDR3 is TGTGCCAGCAGTCCCAATTCCGGGGAGCTGTTTTTT. This rearrangement joins TRBV12-3 or TRBV12-4 to TRBJ2-2; D is uncertain. V was shortened by 5 bases and J by 6 bases, with 7 bases between the two germline ends. CDR3 length equals 12 residues.

The chain joins TRBV6-2 or TRBV6-3 to TRBJ1-1; D may be TRBD1 (5 bases). The germline CDR1 and CDR2 sequences are MNHEY and SVGEGT. CDR3 size: 16 residues. Trimming removed 2 bases from V and 0 bases from J, with 13 bases in between. The CDR3 is CASSYDRPKLNTEAFF. DNA of the CDR3: TGTGCCAGCAGTTACGACAGACCCAAATTGAACACTGAAGCTTTCTTT.

The chain uses TRBV12-5 and TRBJ1-5; D not certain. CDR1 and CDR2 (germline): LGHNT, FRNRAP. Trimming pared 5 bases from V and 4 bases from J, leaving 15 bases between. The CDR3 runs to 15 residues. The CDR3 is CASGGGARGNQPQHF. CDR3 bases: TGTGCTAGTGGTGGTGGCGCCCGCGGGAATCAGCCCCAGCATTTT.

CDR3 sequence: CASSTSGEGGQPQHF. In nucleotides, the CDR3 is TGTGCCAGCAGCACCTCTGGGGAGGGGGGTCAGCCCCAGCATTTT. The chain employs TRBV28 and TRBJ1-5; tentatively, D is TRBD1 (6 bases). Germline V gene lookup returns CDR1 MDHEN and CDR2 SYDVKM. CDR3 length: 15 residues. The V end was cut by 6 bases, the J end by 6 bases, with 18 bases between.

The V call is TRBV29-1, the J call TRBJ2-3, with TRBD1 matching over 7 bases. The CDR3 has 14 amino acids. Germline CDR1 reads SQVTM; CDR2 reads ANQGSEA. V dropped 3 bases and J dropped 5; count of bases not matched to a gene: 8. The CDR3 coding sequence is TGCAGCGTTGATGAGGGGGCGCGTGTAGATACGCAGTATTTT. It specifies CSVDEGARVDTQYF.

This chain connects TRBV1 to TRBJ1-6. TRBV1 is deemed a pseudogene. This CDR3 spans 10 amino acids. The CDR3 DNA is TGCACCTTGGGCGGGCCACCCCTCCACTTT. This sequence encodes CTLGGPPLHF.

The genes are TRBV28 and TRBJ2-1; 8 bases are a match to TRBD2. Trimming removed 7 bases from V and 0 bases from J; junction bases left unmatched: 5. Germline V gene lookup returns CDR1 MDHEN and CDR2 SYDVKM. CDR3 length: 15 residues. The DNA for the CDR3 is TGTGCCAGCATATCAGCGGGAGTCTCCTACAATGAGCAGTTCTTC. It encodes CASISAGVSYNEQFF.